These 28 T cell receptor beta chains share one sample of origin, sequenced in a study of regulatory T cells. Whole-study findings and limits: Compared with autologous conventional CD4+ cells and control regulatory cells, CD3G-deficient regulatory T cells showed reduced diversity.

The primer mix had 52 TRBV and 13 TRBJ primers. The repertoire was sequenced with immunoSEQ multiplex PCR; TCRdb's copy has only in-frame clones and lacks some. The table includes around 6,000 clones, roughly nine tenths detected once. Their antigens remain unidentified. Specimen: CD4+ Tregs sorted from blood. The receptors derive from a person aged 18 to 35 with CD3G deficiency.

This clone was detected only once. The V gene is TRBV28, the J gene TRBJ2-7; 9 positions match TRBD2. CDR3 length: 14 residues. Per the germline V gene, CDR1 is MDHEN and CDR2 is SYDVKM. J lost 8 bases, V lost 2 bases, and 7 bases had no gene match. The DNA of the CDR3 is TGTGCCAGCAGTTTAGCGGGAGGGCCTGAGAAGCAGTACTTC. Residues: CASSLAGGPEKQYF.

This chain joins TRBV10-2 and TRBJ2-7; D is unclear. CDR1 is WSHSY and CDR2 is SAAADI in the germline V gene. V lost 3 bases to trimming and J lost 5 bases, with 8 bases between them. This CDR3 region has 12 residues. The CDR3 sequence: CASSEKHHEQYF. The CDR3, as DNA: TGCGCCAGCAGTGAAAAGCACCACGAGCAGTACTTC.

This chain links TRBV19 with TRBJ2-5; the D call may be TRBD1 or TRBD2 (5 bases each). Trimming pared 5 bases from V and 5 bases from J, leaving 12 bases between. There are 13 residues in the CDR3. Germline loops: CDR1 LNHDA, CDR2 SQIVND (reference sequence). For the CDR3, the DNA is TGTGCCAGTAGTGATCGCAGGGACGAGACCCAGTACTTC. Translating it yields CASSDRRDETQYF.

The chain combines TRBV14 with TRBJ1-2; D gene unclear. Between the trimmed V and J ends, which lost 1 base and 3 bases, there was a span of 6 bases. Per germline, CDR1 SGHDN and CDR2 FVKESK. The CDR3 loop spans 13 amino acids. CDR3 sequence: CASSQGGDYGYTF. CDR3 in DNA: TGTGCCAGCAGCCAAGGGGGAGACTATGGCTACACCTTC.

The chain combines TRBV19 with TRBJ2-1, with 8 bases matching TRBD2. This CDR3 region has 15 residues. V shed 4 bases, J shed 4 bases, and the junction held 6 bases outside the gene matches. Germline V gene data show CDR1 as LNHDA and CDR2 as SQIVND (reference sequence). CDR3 residues: CASSTTSAPYNEQFF. CDR3 nucleotide sequence: TGTGCCAGTAGTACGACTAGCGCACCTTACAATGAGCAGTTCTTC.

This sequence joins TRBV7-8 and TRBJ2-7; tentatively, D is TRBD1 or TRBD2 (6 bases each). The CDR3 contains 15 residues. Germline V gives CDR1 SGHVS, CDR2 FQNEAQ. Trimming pared 5 bases from V and 3 bases from J, leaving 17 bases between. CDR3 sequence reads: CASSPAPGGFYEQYF. The CDR3 nucleotides read TGTGCCAGCAGCCCCGCCCCCGGGGGCTTCTACGAGCAGTACTTC.

CDR3 in amino acids: CASSSRPGQGDEQYF. In DNA form, the CDR3 reads TGCGCCAGCAGCTCCCGTCCGGGACAGGGAGACGAGCAGTACTTC. The V and J genes are TRBV5-1 and TRBJ2-7, with 9 bases that match TRBD1. Germline V gene sequence: CDR1 SGHRS, CDR2 YFSETQ. There are 15 residues in the CDR3. With V trimmed by 3 bases and J by 5 bases, 9 bases remained unmatched.

This chain joins TRBV28 and TRBJ1-1; D is possibly TRBD1 (6 bases). In germline, CDR1 is MDHEN, CDR2 SYDVKM. CDR3 length: 14 amino acids. With 6 bases removed from V and 5 bases from J, the gap between germline ends came to 16 bases. The DNA of the CDR3 is TGTGCCAGCAGCCACACCCAGACAGGAACTGAAGCTTTCTTT. Protein: CASSHTQTGTEAFF.

This clone showed up just a few times. This chain uses TRBV5-1 with TRBJ2-1; no clear D gene. The V end lost 3 bases, the J end lost 0 bases, and 13 bases lay between the germline ends. This CDR3 has 16 residues. Germline assignment: CDR1 SGHRS and CDR2 YFSETQ. The CDR3 DNA is TGCGCCAGCAGCTGGGGTCGGATTAGCTCCTACAATGAGCAGTTCTTC. Residues: CASSWGRISSYNEQFF.

The chain combines TRBV28 with TRBJ1-2; TRBD1 matches at 9 bases. Germline assignment: CDR1 MDHEN and CDR2 SYDVKM. The CDR3 spans 15 residues. Trimming removed 4 bases from V and 4 bases from J; junction bases left unmatched: 7. The CDR3 nucleotides are TGTGCCAGCAGTTCTACCGGGACAGGGACCTATGGCTACACCTTC. Residues: CASSSTGTGTYGYTF.

The chain uses TRBV10-3 and TRBJ2-3, with 7 bases fitting TRBD2. V lost 5 bases, J lost 4 bases, and 6 bases stayed unmatched. The CDR3 has 14 amino acids. Germline CDR1 ENHRY, CDR2 SYGVKD. This CDR3 reads CAISLTSAADTQYF. Written as DNA, the CDR3 is TGTGCCATCAGTCTTACTAGCGCAGCAGATACGCAGTATTTT.

The chain's CDR3 is CASSLGQGAEAFF. The CDR3 DNA reads as TGCGCCAGCAGCTTGGGTCAGGGGGCTGAAGCTTTCTTT. V gene TRBV5-1 combines with J gene TRBJ1-1; 7 bases fit TRBD1. With 0 bases clipped from V and 6 bases from J, the junction kept 2 bases outside the gene matches. The V gene's germline CDR1 is SGHRS and CDR2 YFSETQ. This CDR3 region has 13 residues. The whole variable domain, remainder taken from reference TRBV5-1 and TRBJ1-1, is KAGVTQTPRYLIKTRGQQVTLSCSPISGHRSVSWYQQTPGQGLQFLFEYFSETQRNKGNFPGRFSGRQFSNSRSEMNVSTLELGDSALYLCASSLGQGAEAFFGQGTRLTVV.

The chain recombines TRBV18 with TRBJ2-3; D tentatively reads TRBD1 or TRBD2 (5 bases each). The V gene's germline CDR1 is KGHSH and CDR2 LQKENI. The CDR3 sequence is 14 residues long. Trimming took 0 bases from V and 5 from J, leaving 9 bases between them. Here the CDR3 DNA reads TGTGCCAGCTCACCACCGAGTGGGGGAGATACGCAGTATTTT. It translates to CASSPPSGGDTQYF.

J is TRBJ2-1 and V is TRBV6-1; D is undetermined. The germline V and J ends were trimmed by 5 bases and 0 bases, with 11 bases remaining between them. This CDR3 has 15 amino acids. Germline CDR1 MNHNS, CDR2 SASEGT. The CDR3 spells CASSRGVFSYNEQFF. CDR3 coding DNA: TGTGCCAGCAGTCGTGGGGTGTTCTCCTACAATGAGCAGTTCTTC.

The chain recombines TRBV10-2 with TRBJ1-2, with D hard to call. The CDR3 totals 14 residues. Germline lookup yields CDR1 WSHSY and CDR2 SAAADI. With 10 bases removed from V and 4 bases from J, the gap between germline ends came to 19 bases. The CDR3 sequence: CATKKASSGYGYTF. CDR3 nucleotide sequence: TGCGCCACTAAAAAGGCCTCCTCAGGCTATGGCTACACCTTC.

The chain carries TRBV30 and TRBJ2-1, with D uncertain. Trimming pared 2 bases from V and 5 bases from J, leaving 10 bases between. From germline, CDR1 is GTSNPN and CDR2 SVGIG (reference sequence). This CDR3 is 13 amino acids long. DNA of the CDR3: TGTGCCTGGAGTCCTCAGGTAAACAATGAGCAGTTCTTC. It encodes CAWSPQVNNEQFF.

This clone has only a few counts. The V gene is TRBV19, the J gene TRBJ1-1, with D perhaps matching TRBD1 (6 bases). The length of the CDR3 is 14 residues. Germline V gene data show CDR1 as LNHDA and CDR2 as SQIVND (reference sequence). The V gene lost 5 bases and the J gene lost 7 bases, with 17 bases spanning the gap. This CDR3 reads CASSDRRDNGEAFF. The CDR3 DNA is TGTGCCAGTAGTGACCGCCGGGACAATGGTGAAGCTTTCTTT.

The chain links TRBV6-6 to TRBJ1-1, with D perhaps TRBD1 (5 bases). Germline-derived CDR1 and CDR2 are MNHNY and SVGAGI (reference sequence). Trimming stripped 4 bases from V and 2 bases from J, with 11 bases between. The length of the CDR3 is 14 residues. CDR3 DNA sequence: TGTGCCAGCAGTTCCAGGGTTTCAAACACTGAAGCTTTCTTT. Its translation: CASSSRVSNTEAFF.

The chain employs TRBV9 and TRBJ2-6, with 10 nucleotides matching TRBD2. Trimming cost V 0 bases and J 3 bases; bases outside gene matches: 0. The CDR3 covers 16 residues. CDR1 and CDR2 from the germline V gene are SGDLS and YYNGEE. The CDR3 DNA reads as TGTGCCAGCAGCGTAGCTAGCGGGAGTGGGGCCAACGTCCTGACTTTC. This codes for CASSVASGSGANVLTF.

CDR3 amino acids: CASRRGLAGSETQYF. In DNA form, the CDR3 reads TGTGCCAGCAGGCGGGGACTAGCGGGGTCGGAGACCCAGTACTTC. The chain has TRBV6-6 and TRBJ2-5; 13 positions match TRBD2. In germline, CDR1 is MNHNY, CDR2 SVGAGI (reference sequence). V was clipped by 6 bases and J by 5 bases; unmatched bases: 6. CDR3 length: 15 amino acids.

The chain is built from TRBV28 and TRBJ1-2; D gene unclear. V lost 3 bases to trimming and J lost 8 bases, with 10 bases between them. CDR3 length: 12 residues. Germline V gives CDR1 MDHEN, CDR2 SYDVKM. The CDR3 here is CASSLNGVGYTF. Written as DNA, the CDR3 is TGTGCCAGCAGTTTGAACGGCGTGGGCTACACCTTC.

This chain joins TRBV6-1 and TRBJ2-4; the D gene is possibly TRBD2 (6 bases). Trimming removed 4 bases from V and 0 bases from J, with 10 bases in between. In germline, CDR1 is MNHNS, CDR2 SASEGT. The CDR3 length is 15 residues. In nucleotides, the CDR3 is TGTGCCAGCAGTGCGGGGGACCTAGCCAAAAACATTCAGTACTTC. Amino acid sequence: CASSAGDLAKNIQYF.

V gene TRBV7-8 combines with J gene TRBJ1-5; D unclear. V gave up 2 bases and J gave up 7 bases, with 6 bases separating them. The CDR3 spans 12 residues. Germline loops: CDR1 SGHVS, CDR2 FQNEAQ. CDR3 residues: CASSLIGQPQHF. The CDR3 DNA is TGTGCCAGCAGCTTAATAGGGCAGCCCCAGCATTTT.

The chain recombines TRBV10-3 with TRBJ2-7; 9 bases are shared with TRBD2. This CDR3 contains 13 residues. J lost 2 bases, V lost 8 bases, and 4 bases had no gene match. Germline V gene data show CDR1 as ENHRY and CDR2 as SYGVKD. CDR3 amino acids: CAISASGTYEQYF. As DNA, the CDR3 is TGTGCCATCTCGGCTAGCGGGACCTACGAGCAGTACTTC.

The J gene is TRBJ1-5, the V gene TRBV19, with D unclear. The CDR3 has 15 amino acids. V lost 4 bases and J 2 bases, leaving 12 bases between the germline ends. The germline V gene encodes CDR1 LNHDA and CDR2 SQIVND (reference sequence). The CDR3 protein is CASSTRVWGNQPQHF. The CDR3 DNA sequence: TGTGCCAGTAGTACCCGGGTTTGGGGCAATCAGCCCCAGCATTTT.

The CDR3 here is CASSPGASGRRSYNEQFF. DNA for the CDR3: TGTGCCAGCAGCCCGGGGGCTAGCGGGAGACGTAGCTACAATGAGCAGTTCTTC. The rearrangement joins TRBV7-8 to TRBJ2-1; TRBD2 aligns across 10 bases. CDR3 length: 18 residues. Germline CDR1 is SGHVS and CDR2 is FQNEAQ. V was pared by 5 bases and J by 3 bases, with 13 bases of the junction left unmatched.

The chain couples TRBV7-9 to TRBJ2-2; D ambiguous. V lost 5 bases and J lost 8, with 12 bases in between. The CDR3 spans 13 residues. The germline gives CDR1 SEHNR, CDR2 FQNEAQ (reference sequence). CDR3 region: CASSQSPAGELFF. The DNA for the CDR3 is TGTGCCAGCAGCCAGTCGCCGGCGGGGGAGCTGTTTTTT.

The chain couples TRBV10-3 to TRBJ2-1, with 13 positions matching TRBD2. CDR3 length: 15 residues. J gave up 7 bases and V 2 bases, and 2 bases lay outside the gene matches. The germline gives CDR1 ENHRY, CDR2 SYGVKD. The CDR3 is CAISEGLAGANEQFF. CDR3 DNA sequence: TGTGCCATCAGTGAGGGACTAGCGGGGGCAAATGAGCAGTTCTTC.